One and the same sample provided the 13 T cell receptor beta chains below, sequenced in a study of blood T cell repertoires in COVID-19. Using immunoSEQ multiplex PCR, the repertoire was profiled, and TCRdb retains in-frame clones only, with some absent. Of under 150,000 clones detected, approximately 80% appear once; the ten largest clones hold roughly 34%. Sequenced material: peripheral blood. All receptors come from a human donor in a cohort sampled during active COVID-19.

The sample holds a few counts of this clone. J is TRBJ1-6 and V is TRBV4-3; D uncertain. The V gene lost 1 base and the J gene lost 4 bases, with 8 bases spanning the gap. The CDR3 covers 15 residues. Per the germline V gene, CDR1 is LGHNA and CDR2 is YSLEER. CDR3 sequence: CASSQVRGYNSPLHF. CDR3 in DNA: TGCGCCAGCAGCCAAGTTAGAGGGTATAATTCACCCCTCCACTTT.

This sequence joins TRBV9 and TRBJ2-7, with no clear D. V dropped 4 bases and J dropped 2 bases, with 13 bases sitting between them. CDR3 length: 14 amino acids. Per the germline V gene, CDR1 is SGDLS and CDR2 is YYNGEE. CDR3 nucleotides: TGTGCCAGCAGCCCCCCAGAGGCTCCCTACGAGCAGTACTTC. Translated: CASSPPEAPYEQYF.

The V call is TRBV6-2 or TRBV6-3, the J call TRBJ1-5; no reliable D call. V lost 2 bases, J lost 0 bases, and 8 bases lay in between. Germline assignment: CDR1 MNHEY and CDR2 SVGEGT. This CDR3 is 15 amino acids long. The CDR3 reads CASSYIAYSNQPQHF. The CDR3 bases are TGTGCCAGCAGTTACATCGCCTATAGCAATCAGCCCCAGCATTTT.

For the CDR3, the DNA is TGTGCCAGCAGCCGTCCGGGACAGGGTGGGAATGAGCAGTTCTTC. It translates to CASSRPGQGGNEQFF. V gene TRBV11-2 combines with J gene TRBJ2-1; 9 bases fit TRBD1. CDR1 is SGHAT and CDR2 is FQNNGV in the germline V gene. This CDR3 spans 15 amino acids. The ends lost 5 bases at V and 7 bases at J; junction bases unmatched: 9.

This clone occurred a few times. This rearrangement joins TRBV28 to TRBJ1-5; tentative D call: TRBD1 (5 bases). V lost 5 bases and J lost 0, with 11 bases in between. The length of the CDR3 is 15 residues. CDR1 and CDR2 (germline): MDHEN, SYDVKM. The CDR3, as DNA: TGTGCCAGCAGTCCGGAGGGACCTAGCAATCAGCCCCAGCATTTT. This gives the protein CASSPEGPSNQPQHF.

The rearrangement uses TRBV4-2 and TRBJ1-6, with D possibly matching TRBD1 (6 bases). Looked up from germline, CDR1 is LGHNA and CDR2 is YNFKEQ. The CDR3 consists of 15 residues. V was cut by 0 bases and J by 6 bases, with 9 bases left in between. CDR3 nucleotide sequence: TGTGCCAGCAGCCAAGAACAGGGTAGTAATTCACCCCTCCACTTT. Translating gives CASSQEQGSNSPLHF.

The CDR3: CASSFLGEETQYF. CDR3 bases: TGTGCCAGCAGTTTTTTAGGGGAAGAGACCCAGTACTTC. The J gene is TRBJ2-5, the V gene TRBV12-3 or TRBV12-4, with a possible D match to TRBD1 (5 bases). The V gene lost 3 bases and the J gene lost 3 bases, with 8 bases spanning the gap. The CDR3 contains 13 residues.

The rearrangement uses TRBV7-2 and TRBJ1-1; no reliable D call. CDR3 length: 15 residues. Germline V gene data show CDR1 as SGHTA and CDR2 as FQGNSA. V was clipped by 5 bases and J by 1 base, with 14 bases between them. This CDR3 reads CASSKIPGGNTEAFF. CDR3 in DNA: TGTGCCAGCAGCAAGATCCCCGGTGGGAACACTGAAGCTTTCTTT. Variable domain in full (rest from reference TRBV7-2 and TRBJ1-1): GAGVSQSPSNKVTEKGKDVELRCDPISGHTALYWYRQSLGQGLEFLIYFQGNSAPDKSGLPSDRFSAERTGGSVSTLTIQRTQQEDSAVYLCASSKIPGGNTEAFFGQGTRLTVV.

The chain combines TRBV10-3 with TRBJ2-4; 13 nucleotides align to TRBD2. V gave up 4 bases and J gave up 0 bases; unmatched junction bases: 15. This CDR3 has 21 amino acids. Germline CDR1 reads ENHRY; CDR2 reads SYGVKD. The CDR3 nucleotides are TGTGCCATCAGTGCCGGGGAGGGTAGGGGACTAGCGGGGCTAGCCAAAAACATTCAGTACTTC. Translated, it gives CAISAGEGRGLAGLAKNIQYF.

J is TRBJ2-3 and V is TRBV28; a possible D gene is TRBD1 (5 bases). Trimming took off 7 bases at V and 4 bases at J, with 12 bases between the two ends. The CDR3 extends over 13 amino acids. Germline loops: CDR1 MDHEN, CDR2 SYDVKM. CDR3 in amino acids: CASTYQGSDTQYF. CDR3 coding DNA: TGTGCCAGCACCTACCAGGGATCAGATACGCAGTATTTT.

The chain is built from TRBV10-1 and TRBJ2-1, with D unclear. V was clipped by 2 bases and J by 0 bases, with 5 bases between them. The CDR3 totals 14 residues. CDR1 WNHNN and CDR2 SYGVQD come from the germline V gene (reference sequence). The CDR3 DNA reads TGCGCCAGCAGTGAGAAGAGCTCCTACAATGAGCAGTTCTTC. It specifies CASSEKSSYNEQFF.

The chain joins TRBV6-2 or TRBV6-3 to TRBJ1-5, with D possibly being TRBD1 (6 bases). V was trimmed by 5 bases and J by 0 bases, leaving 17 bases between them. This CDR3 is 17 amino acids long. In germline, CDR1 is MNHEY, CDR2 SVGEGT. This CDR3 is CASSRSGTSYSNQPQHF. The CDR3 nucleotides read TGTGCCAGCAGTCGTTCCGGGACATCGTATAGCAATCAGCCCCAGCATTTT.

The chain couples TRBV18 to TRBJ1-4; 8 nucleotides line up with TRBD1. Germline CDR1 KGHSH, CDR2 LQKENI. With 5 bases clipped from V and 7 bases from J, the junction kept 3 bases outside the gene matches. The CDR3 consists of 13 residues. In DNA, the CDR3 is TGTGCCAGCTCAAAAGGACAGGGTGAAAAACTGTTTTTT. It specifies CASSKGQGEKLFF. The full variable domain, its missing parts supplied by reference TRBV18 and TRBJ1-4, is NAGVMQNPRHLVRRRGQEARLRCSPMKGHSHVYWYRQLPEEGLKFMVYLQKENIIDESGMPKERFSAEFPKEGPSILRIQQVVRGDSAAYFCASSKGQGEKLFFGSGTQLSVL.